The entry below describes one T cell receptor beta chain. The repertoire was sequenced with immunoSEQ multiplex PCR; TCRdb's copy has only in-frame clones and lacks some. The data show approximately 280,000 clones, 85% seen once. The data stem from a study of blood T cell repertoires in COVID-19. Across the study: Italy, Spain and the United States were the sources of the convalescent and acute COVID-19 samples. In each case, the material was cDNA or gDNA derived from T cells, B-cell-depleted T cells, or PBMCs.

This CDR3 contains 15 residues. Germline assignment: CDR1 MDHEN and CDR2 SYDVKM. V shed 5 bases and J 10 bases; nucleotides not matched to a gene: 11. This sequence was found in a man aged 50-59 years with active or convalescent COVID-19. The chain joins TRBV28 to TRBJ1-6, with 7 bases matching TRBD1. The sample taken for sequencing was peripheral blood. CDR3 amino acids: CASSPQTGNLSPLHF. The CDR3 coding sequence is TGTGCCAGCAGTCCACAGACAGGGAACCTCTCACCCCTCCACTTT.